The 29 T cell receptor beta chains below all came from one sample that was sequenced in a study of blood T cell repertoires in COVID-19. The method was immunoSEQ multiplex PCR; TCRdb's version includes in-frame clones alone and lacks a portion of them. The table lists roughly 100,000 clones, 76% of them singletons. Source material: peripheral blood. Receptors were obtained from a man in his sixties or seventies with acute or convalescent COVID-19.

V is TRBV12-3 or TRBV12-4 and J is TRBJ1-2, with 9 bases identical to TRBD1. Trimming cost V 7 bases and J 8 bases; bases outside gene matches: 5. This CDR3 contains 12 residues. CDR3 protein: CASTGTGRGYTF. CDR3 DNA: TGTGCCAGCACCGGGACAGGGAGAGGCTACACCTTC.

The chain links TRBV27 to TRBJ2-7; 8 nucleotides align to TRBD2. The junction had 6 bases not matched to a gene; V was cut back by 3 bases and J by 2 bases. Germline-derived CDR1 and CDR2 are MNHEY and SMNVEV (reference sequence). This CDR3 spans 15 amino acids. Written as DNA, the CDR3 is TGTGCCAGCAGTTTTGGTAGCGGGAAAGCCTACGAGCAGTACTTC. Protein product: CASSFGSGKAYEQYF.

V and J are TRBV19 and TRBJ2-1; D is unresolved. Trimming pared 5 bases from V and 4 bases from J, leaving 9 bases between. Germline CDR1 and CDR2: LNHDA and SQIVND (reference sequence). This CDR3 is built from 13 residues. CDR3 sequence (DNA): TGTGCCAGTAGTCCGAGGCGATACAATGAGCAGTTCTTC. The encoded protein is CASSPRRYNEQFF.

The CDR3 loop reads CASSLTTGGGSEAFF. The CDR3 DNA sequence: TGTGCCAGCAGTTTGACGACAGGGGGCGGGAGTGAAGCTTTCTTT. The chain carries TRBV27 and TRBJ1-1; 10 positions match TRBD1. Germline CDR1 MNHEY, CDR2 SMNVEV (reference sequence). V shed 3 bases and J 7 bases; nucleotides not matched to a gene: 8. The CDR3 spans 15 residues.

The gene calls are TRBV13 and TRBJ2-3, with D possibly matching TRBD2 (5 bases). The CDR3 length is 15 residues. CDR1 is PRHDT, CDR2 FYEKMQ, per germline (reference sequence). The V gene lost 4 bases and the J gene lost 0 bases, with 11 bases spanning the gap. DNA for the CDR3: TGTGCCAGCAGCTCAGGCGGGTCTAGCACAGATACGCAGTATTTT. Encoded protein: CASSSGGSSTDTQYF.

The chain joins TRBV19 to TRBJ2-1; 7 bases line up with TRBD2. J gave up 7 bases and V 5 bases, and 14 bases lay outside the gene matches. Germline CDR1 LNHDA, CDR2 SQIVND (reference sequence). The CDR3 has 16 residues. CDR3 in amino acids: CASSPYGRGRGNEQFF. The CDR3 bases are TGTGCCAGTAGTCCCTACGGTCGCGGGAGAGGGAATGAGCAGTTCTTC.

The gene calls are TRBV6-1 and TRBJ1-5; possible D gene TRBD1, 6 bases. V lost 3 bases and J 9 bases, leaving 18 bases between the germline ends. The V gene's germline CDR1 is MNHNS and CDR2 SASEGT. The CDR3 runs 15 residues. This CDR3 is CASSDHTGNRWPQHF. The CDR3, as DNA: TGTGCCAGCAGTGACCACACAGGGAACCGGTGGCCCCAGCATTTT.

This clone was counted at least ten times. As DNA, the CDR3 is TGTGCCAGTAGTCCCCTTTTCGAGACTATCCTCTCCAATGAGCAGTTCTTC. Its translation: CASSPLFETILSNEQFF. The rearrangement uses TRBV19 and TRBJ2-1; TRBD2 might be the D (5 bases). V was clipped by 5 bases and J by 6 bases, with 23 bases between them. The CDR3 runs to 17 residues. Germline V gives CDR1 LNHDA, CDR2 SQIVND (reference sequence).

J is TRBJ1-2 and V is TRBV2; TRBD1 matches at 9 bases. V shed 1 base and J 8 bases; nucleotides not matched to a gene: 2. Germline loops: CDR1 SNHLY, CDR2 FYNNEI. The CDR3 extends over 13 amino acids. The CDR3 reads CASSEDRGQGYTF. CDR3 coding DNA: TGTGCCAGCAGTGAAGACAGGGGGCAAGGCTACACCTTC.

The chain is built from TRBV6-5 and TRBJ1-4, with D possibly TRBD1 on 5 matching bases. The CDR3 sequence is 14 residues long. Trimming cost V 8 bases and J 8 bases, with 18 bases left between them. Germline V CDR1 and CDR2: MNHEY, SVGAGI. The CDR3 is CASEDAGRGEKLFF. CDR3 coding DNA: TGTGCCAGCGAGGACGCGGGGCGCGGGGAAAAACTGTTTTTT.

This rearrangement joins TRBV6-5 to TRBJ2-5; tentatively, D is TRBD1 (5 bases). Germline-derived CDR1 and CDR2 are MNHEY and SVGAGI. The CDR3 length is 11 residues. V was trimmed by 2 bases and J by 10 bases, leaving 8 bases between them. The CDR3 reads CASSYKGNQYF. The DNA of the CDR3 is TGTGCCAGCAGTTACAAGGGGAACCAGTACTTC.

The J gene is TRBJ2-7, the V gene TRBV6-5; a possible D gene is TRBD2 (5 bases). Between the trimmed V and J ends, which lost 2 bases and 1 base, there was a span of 15 bases. The CDR3 totals 16 residues. Germline CDR1 reads MNHEY; CDR2 reads SVGAGI. In DNA, the CDR3 is TGTGCCAGCAGTTACGATCTTTCGCGGGTGTCCTACGAGCAGTACTTC. Translating gives CASSYDLSRVSYEQYF.

The chain joins TRBV5-1 to TRBJ2-1, with a possible D match to TRBD1 (6 bases). Germline CDR1 SGHRS, CDR2 YFSETQ. The CDR3 runs to 14 residues. V lost 5 bases to trimming and J lost 2 bases, with 11 bases between them. Here the CDR3 reads CASRLQGPYNEQFF. The CDR3 nucleotides are TGCGCCAGCAGACTACAGGGACCCTACAATGAGCAGTTCTTC.

In this sample, this clone turned up a few times. The chain links TRBV10-2 to TRBJ2-7, with 11 bases fitting TRBD1. CDR1 and CDR2 (germline): WSHSY, SAAADI. J was trimmed by 1 base and V by 4 bases; bases with no gene match: 3. The CDR3 contains 15 residues. The CDR3 DNA reads as TGCGCCAGCAGTGCGGGACAGGGGGGATCCTACGAGCAGTACTTC. This sequence encodes CASSAGQGGSYEQYF.

This chain connects TRBV3-1 (or the pseudogene TRBV3-2) to TRBJ2-3; 7 bases are a match to TRBD2. CDR3 length equals 15 residues. Trimming took 4 bases from V and 0 from J; bases not matched to a gene: 4. Germline V gene sequence: CDR1 LGHDT, CDR2 YNNKEL (reference sequence). Written as DNA, the CDR3 is TGTGCCAGCAGCCCGAATAGCGGGAGCACAGATACGCAGTATTTT. It is translated as CASSPNSGSTDTQYF.

The J gene is TRBJ2-5, the V gene TRBV7-9, with D perhaps TRBD1 (6 bases). V dropped 5 bases and J dropped 4 bases, with 14 bases sitting between them. Germline values: CDR1 SEHNR, CDR2 FQNEAQ (reference sequence). The CDR3 length is 14 residues. The CDR3 protein is CASSPRTVRETQYF. CDR3 in DNA: TGTGCCAGCAGCCCGCGGACAGTGCGAGAGACCCAGTACTTC. Based on the CDR3 plus reference TRBV7-9 and TRBJ2-5, the full variable domain is DTGVSQNPRHKITKRGQNVTFRCDPISEHNRLYWYRQTLGQGPEFLTYFQNEAQLEKSRLLSDRFSAERPKGSFSTLEIQRTEQGDSAMYLCASSPRTVRETQYFGPGTRLLVL.

In its sample, this clone was seen a few times. The rearrangement uses TRBV24-1 and TRBJ1-2, with D maybe TRBD1 (6 bases). V was shortened by 2 bases and J by 7 bases, with 16 bases between the two germline ends. The CDR3 extends over 15 amino acids. Germline V gene lookup returns CDR1 KGHDR and CDR2 SFDVKD. This CDR3 reads CATSDSLQGRSGYTF. The CDR3 nucleotides read TGTGCCACCAGTGATTCCCTACAGGGCAGGAGTGGCTACACCTTC.

This rearrangement joins TRBV5-4 to TRBJ2-7, with TRBD2 matching 8 bases. Germline V gene sequence: CDR1 SGHNT, CDR2 YYREEE (reference sequence). Trimming at V came to 0 bases and at J to 0 bases, leaving 2 bases not matched to a gene. The CDR3 covers 15 residues. The CDR3 protein is CASSLGGRSSYEQYF. CDR3 in DNA: TGTGCCAGCAGCTTGGGCGGGAGGTCCTCCTACGAGCAGTACTTC.

The chain carries TRBV11-2 and TRBJ2-7; possible D gene TRBD1, 6 bases. CDR1 and CDR2 from the germline V gene are SGHAT and FQNNGV. This CDR3 contains 14 residues. The V gene lost 5 bases and the J gene lost 3 bases, with 14 bases spanning the gap. The CDR3 region has the DNA TGTGCCAGCAGCCCCTCGACAGGTGGCTACGAGCAGTACTTC. Encoded protein: CASSPSTGGYEQYF.

The chain is built from TRBV6-6 and TRBJ2-1; TRBD2 agrees at 14 bases. V gave up 6 bases and J gave up 0 bases; unmatched junction bases: 10. This CDR3 spans 19 amino acids. From germline, CDR1 is MNHNY and CDR2 SVGAGI (reference sequence). The CDR3 DNA sequence: TGTGCCAGCAGCTTCAGACTAGCGGGAGGGCCGAGCTCCTACAATGAGCAGTTCTTC. It is translated as CASSFRLAGGPSSYNEQFF.

This clone was detected a few times. The rearrangement links TRBV19 to TRBJ2-5, with 7 bases aligning to TRBD1. Germline CDR1 is LNHDA and CDR2 is SQIVND (reference sequence). The CDR3 length is 15 residues. V lost 5 bases, J lost 2 bases, and 8 bases stayed unmatched. The CDR3 coding sequence is TGTGCCAGTAGTTCACAGGGGTGGGGGCAAGAGACCCAGTACTTC. The encoded protein is CASSSQGWGQETQYF.

This clone came up once. This CDR3 reads CASGSGGAGETQYF. CDR3 nucleotides: TGTGCCAGCGGTAGCGGGGGGGCCGGGGAGACCCAGTACTTC. The V call is TRBV9, the J call TRBJ2-5; 11 nucleotides match TRBD2. Trimming took 7 bases from V and 5 from J; bases not matched to a gene: 7. This CDR3 comprises 14 residues. Germline V gene data show CDR1 as SGDLS and CDR2 as YYNGEE.

This clone is a singleton in its sample. CDR3 sequence: CASSLESGLQGAANEQFF. CDR3 coding DNA: TGTGCCAGCAGCTTGGAGTCGGGGTTGCAGGGGGCCGCCAATGAGCAGTTCTTC. The J gene is TRBJ2-1, the V gene TRBV5-8; 8 nucleotides line up with TRBD1. Germline assignment: CDR1 SGHTS and CDR2 YDEGEE. The CDR3 length is 18 residues. Trimming at V came to 0 bases and at J to 6 bases, leaving 14 bases not matched to a gene.

Details on this clone: Sequence at one end of the junction differs from germline and may be a read error. This chain uses TRBV5-6 with TRBJ1-6; 9 positions agree with TRBD1. This CDR3 is 15 amino acids long. Germline CDR1 SGHDT, CDR2 YYEEEE. The CDR3 DNA is TGTGCCAGCAGCTACCGTCGGGGACAGGGAGGGGAACCCAACTTT. Its protein product is CASSYRRGQGGEPNF. Combining the CDR3 with reference TRBV5-6 and TRBJ1-6 gives the whole variable domain DAGVTQSPTHLIKTRGQQVTLRCSPKSGHDTVSWYQQALGQGPQFIFQYYEEEERQRGNFPDRFSGHQFPNYSSELNVNALLLGDSALYLCASSYRRGQGGEPNFGNGTRLTVT.

This chain uses TRBV19 with TRBJ1-2; D uncertain. Germline CDR1 LNHDA, CDR2 SQIVND (reference sequence). V lost 3 bases and J 2 bases, leaving 13 bases between the germline ends. There are 15 residues in the CDR3. CDR3 amino acids: CASSMQGRGNYGYTF. CDR3 in DNA: TGTGCCAGTAGTATGCAAGGGAGAGGGAACTATGGCTACACCTTC.

The chain carries TRBV27 and TRBJ2-1; D uncertain. Germline V CDR1 and CDR2: MNHEY, SMNVEV (reference sequence). The CDR3 is 15 amino acids. With 4 bases removed from V and 0 bases from J, the gap between germline ends came to 10 bases. The CDR3 sequence: CASSSTVSSYNEQFF. In DNA, the CDR3 is TGTGCCAGCAGTTCCACAGTGAGCTCCTACAATGAGCAGTTCTTC.

Only a few counts were recorded for this clone. The J gene is TRBJ1-2, the V gene TRBV9; 9 nucleotides agree with TRBD1. CDR1 and CDR2 (germline): SGDLS, YYNGEE. This CDR3 region has 16 residues. V lost 0 bases to trimming and J lost 7 bases; unmatched junction nucleotides: 10. CDR3 protein: CASSVVGTGLKSGYTF. For the CDR3, the DNA is TGTGCCAGCAGCGTAGTAGGGACAGGGCTGAAATCTGGCTACACCTTC.

The table lists this clone with a few counts. The J gene is TRBJ1-6, the V gene TRBV9, with TRBD1 matching 7 bases. J lost 10 bases, V lost 3 bases, and 7 bases had no gene match. CDR3 length: 14 amino acids. The germline gives CDR1 SGDLS, CDR2 YYNGEE. DNA of the CDR3: TGTGCCAGCAGCGACCGGGACAGCGGGTCACCCCTCCACTTT. This sequence encodes CASSDRDSGSPLHF.

This clone turned up a few times. This rearrangement joins TRBV19 to TRBJ2-5; D is uncertain. CDR1 LNHDA and CDR2 SQIVND come from the germline V gene (reference sequence). This CDR3 is built from 13 residues. V lost 7 bases and J lost 2, with 11 bases in between. CDR3 nucleotides: TGTGCCAGTACTGCGGCGGAGCAAGAGACCCAGTACTTC. Its protein product is CASTAAEQETQYF.